The 21 T cell receptor beta chains in this list originate from one sample, sequenced in a study of cytomegalovirus exposure and HLA in healthy donors (dated by TCRdb to 2016 to 2017). The library was built by means of the immunoSEQ multiplex PCR assay. The multiplex PCR relied on a mix of 60 forward primers for TCR Vbeta segments and 13 reverse primers for TCR Jbeta segments. The clones in this table, taken by TCRdb from immuneACCESS, are in-frame only. Not every clone is retained; where verified, under half of the shortfall comes from an unresolved V gene, and the cause of the rest is unknown. This sample comprises under 100,000 clones, 80% to 85% of them detected only once. Of the sample, around 4.2% falls within the top ten clones. The sequenced material came from PBMCs. These receptors were obtained from a woman in her 70s in good health and CMV-seropositive.

The V and J genes are TRBV7-9 and TRBJ2-1; possible D gene TRBD2, 7 bases. Germline V lookup: CDR1 SEHNR, CDR2 FQNEAQ (reference sequence). V was cut by 4 bases and J by 8 bases, with 15 bases left in between. CDR3 length equals 14 residues. Here the CDR3 reads CASSSEGGRDEQFF. As DNA, the CDR3 is TGTGCCAGCAGCTCCGAGGGGGGGAGGGATGAGCAGTTCTTC.

The chain uses TRBV27 and TRBJ2-2; D not resolved. V was trimmed by 6 bases and J by 5 bases, leaving 7 bases between them. In germline, CDR1 is MNHEY, CDR2 SMNVEV (reference sequence). The CDR3 is 12 residues long. The CDR3 region is CASRRMTGELFF. CDR3 nucleotides: TGTGCCAGCAGGCGCATGACCGGGGAGCTGTTTTTT.

The gene calls are TRBV7-2 and TRBJ1-1; 8 positions agree with TRBD1. This CDR3 comprises 14 residues. With 4 bases clipped from V and 4 bases from J, the junction kept 5 bases outside the gene matches. Germline CDR1 reads SGHTA; CDR2 reads FQGNSA. DNA of the CDR3: TGTGCCAGCAGCTCTCAGGGGGCGGGCACTGAAGCTTTCTTT. Encoded protein: CASSSQGAGTEAFF. Looking up the rest from reference TRBV7-2 and TRBJ1-1 gives the full variable domain: GAGVSQSPSNKVTEKGKDVELRCDPISGHTALYWYRQSLGQGLEFLIYFQGNSAPDKSGLPSDRFSAERTGGSVSTLTIQRTQQEDSAVYLCASSSQGAGTEAFFGQGTRLTVV.

Comments on this clone: The junction departs from germline at one end; a sequencing error may be responsible. The chain has TRBV28 and TRBJ1-4; weak D call: TRBD1 (5 bases). Germline lookup yields CDR1 MDHEN and CDR2 SYDVKM. The CDR3 sequence is 15 residues long. Here the CDR3 reads CASSSLGGTKEKLFF. DNA for the CDR3: TGTGCCAGCAGTTCCTTGGGGGGTACTAAGGAAAAACTGTTTTTT.

A remark on this clone: A read error is likely, as this CDR3 ends without the conserved phenylalanine or tryptophan. V gene TRBV5-1 combines with J gene TRBJ1-2; weak D call: TRBD1 (6 bases). The CDR3 totals 15 residues. Trimming stripped 2 bases from V and 4 bases from J, with 15 bases between. CDR1 is SGHRS, CDR2 YFSETQ, per germline. CDR3 protein: CASSFGQRPIYGYTL. In DNA, the CDR3 is TGCGCCAGCAGCTTCGGACAGCGTCCTATCTATGGCTACACCCTC.

This clone was observed once. This chain connects TRBV6-6 to TRBJ1-6, with unresolved D. This CDR3 is 16 amino acids long. The germline V gene has CDR1 MNHNY and CDR2 SVGAGI (reference sequence). V lost 0 bases to trimming and J lost 0 bases, with 6 bases between them. The CDR3 nucleotides are TGTGCCAGCAGTTACTCGCCGAGCTCCTATAATTCACCCCTCCACTTT. It encodes CASSYSPSSYNSPLHF.

This clone was picked up a small number of times. The chain carries TRBV5-5 and TRBJ2-5; 9 nucleotides align to TRBD1. The CDR3 runs 15 residues. Losses at the gene ends were 4 bases for V and 5 bases for J; bases not matched to a gene: 9. Germline CDR1 reads SGHKS; CDR2 reads YYEKEE (reference sequence). CDR3 DNA sequence: TGTGCCAGCAGCAAGAACAGGGGGCCGGGGGAGACCCAGTACTTC. Protein product: CASSKNRGPGETQYF.

This clone is a singleton in its sample. The chain uses TRBV7-9 and TRBJ2-5, with a possible D match to TRBD2 (6 bases). CDR1 and CDR2 from the germline V gene are SEHNR and FQNEAQ (reference sequence). The CDR3 covers 15 residues. V was trimmed by 3 bases and J by 4 bases, leaving 15 bases between them. CDR3 sequence reads: CASSLGRGVRETQYF. DNA of the CDR3: TGTGCCAGCAGCTTGGGGCGGGGTGTCCGAGAGACCCAGTACTTC.

This chain uses TRBV5-4 with TRBJ1-1, with D perhaps TRBD1 (5 bases). This CDR3 contains 13 residues. Trimming removed 9 bases at V and 1 base at J, with 13 bases between. In germline, CDR1 is SGHNT, CDR2 YYREEE (reference sequence). In DNA, the CDR3 is TGTGCCACTTCAAGGCAGGGGAACACTGAAGCTTTCTTT. This gives the protein CATSRQGNTEAFF.

The gene calls are TRBV7-9 and TRBJ2-3; D may be TRBD2 (5 bases). In germline, CDR1 is SEHNR, CDR2 FQNEAQ (reference sequence). Trimming shortened V by 2 bases and J by 4 bases, and 13 bases separated the two germline ends. The CDR3 is made up of 15 amino acids. As DNA, the CDR3 is TGTGCCAGCAGCTTACGTTCCCCAGCGGCAGATACGCAGTATTTT. As protein: CASSLRSPAADTQYF.

The genes are TRBV28 and TRBJ2-7; 11 bases are a match to TRBD2. The CDR3 is 14 residues long. Germline values: CDR1 MDHEN, CDR2 SYDVKM. After removal of 5 bases from V and 2 bases from J, the junction contained 2 bases not matched to a gene. CDR3 nucleotide sequence: TGTGCCAGCAGTCCGGGACTAGCGGCCTACGAGCAGTACTTC. Translating gives CASSPGLAAYEQYF.

This clone has more than one count but fewer than ten. The CDR3 sequence is CASSFAGGRNEQYF. The DNA of the CDR3 is TGTGCCAGCAGCTTTGCAGGGGGCAGGAACGAGCAGTACTTC. The rearrangement uses TRBV5-4 and TRBJ2-7; 8 nucleotides line up with TRBD1. In germline, CDR1 is SGHNT, CDR2 YYREEE (reference sequence). Trimming removed 2 bases from V and 5 bases from J; junction bases left unmatched: 6. The CDR3 totals 14 residues.

The chain recombines TRBV2 with TRBJ2-5; D is undetermined. V lost 1 base to trimming and J lost 2 bases, with 11 bases between them. The CDR3 is 15 residues long. CDR1 and CDR2 (germline): SNHLY, FYNNEI. The CDR3 protein is CASSEVIAVQETQYF. CDR3 nucleotide sequence: TGTGCCAGCAGTGAAGTGATCGCGGTACAAGAGACCCAGTACTTC.

The chain employs TRBV6-4 and TRBJ2-3, with 9 positions matching TRBD1. The CDR3 totals 16 residues. Germline V CDR1 and CDR2: MRHNA, SNTAGT. V dropped 0 bases and J dropped 2; count of bases not matched to a gene: 3. This CDR3 reads CASSDSYRGHTDTQYF. The CDR3 DNA follows: TGTGCCAGCAGTGACTCGTACAGGGGGCACACAGATACGCAGTATTTT.

J is TRBJ1-1 and V is TRBV5-1, with a weak D call TRBD1 (6 bases). The CDR3 runs 14 residues. CDR1 is SGHRS and CDR2 is YFSETQ in the germline V gene. V was clipped by 3 bases and J by 2 bases, with 11 bases between them. CDR3 sequence (DNA): TGCGCCAGCAGCTCGCGGACAGCCAACACTGAAGCTTTCTTT. This sequence encodes CASSSRTANTEAFF.

J is TRBJ2-1 and V is TRBV7-9; 9 bases are shared with TRBD2. Germline V gene lookup returns CDR1 SEHNR and CDR2 FQNEAQ (reference sequence). The CDR3 contains 16 residues. V was pared by 1 base and J by 7 bases, with 8 bases of the junction left unmatched. As DNA, the CDR3 is TGTGCCAGCAGCTTAGTTAGGGCTAGCGGGATGAATGAGCAGTTCTTC. The encoded protein is CASSLVRASGMNEQFF.

The rearrangement links TRBV27 to TRBJ2-2; 9 bases match TRBD1. CDR1 is MNHEY, CDR2 SMNVEV, per germline (reference sequence). V was pared by 7 bases and J by 1 base, with 7 bases of the junction left unmatched. CDR3 size: 16 residues. This CDR3 is CASTKGQGLNTGELFF. The CDR3 region has the DNA TGTGCCAGCACCAAGGGACAGGGATTGAACACCGGGGAGCTGTTTTTT.

This clone was seen a single time. The J gene is TRBJ2-5, the V gene TRBV6-5; TRBD2 matches at 8 bases. The J call is uncertain, as TRBJ2-7 better fits the DNA end. This CDR3 is built from 15 residues. Looked up from germline, CDR1 is MNHEY and CDR2 is SVGAGI. This CDR3 is CASSYRRPGGAEQYF. CDR3 bases: TGTGCCAGCAGTTACCGACGGCCGGGGGGGGCCGAGCAGTACTTC.

The CDR3, as DNA: TGCAGCGCAGTACTGGGAGCGGGAGTGAACAATGAGCAGTTCTTC. It encodes CSAVLGAGVNNEQFF. V gene TRBV29-1 combines with J gene TRBJ2-1; 8 bases map to TRBD2. V was clipped by 7 bases and J by 5 bases; unmatched bases: 13. CDR3 length: 15 amino acids. The germline V gene has CDR1 SQVTM and CDR2 ANQGSEA.

The chain combines TRBV9 with TRBJ2-3; 9 positions match TRBD2. This CDR3 has 16 amino acids. The V gene end was trimmed by 0 bases and the J gene end by 1 base; junction bases not matched to a gene: 3. Germline-derived CDR1 and CDR2 are SGDLS and YYNGEE. The CDR3 loop reads CASSVELAGGTDTQYF. In nucleotides, the CDR3 is TGTGCCAGCAGCGTAGAACTAGCGGGCGGCACAGATACGCAGTATTTT.

The chain employs TRBV2 and TRBJ1-3; D may be TRBD1 (6 bases). This CDR3 has 14 residues. Deletions cut 2 bases from V and 2 bases from J, with 7 bases between. CDR1 is SNHLY, CDR2 FYNNEI, per germline. In DNA, the CDR3 is TGTGCCAGCAGTGAACAGGGGACTGGAAACACCATATATTTT. Protein sequence: CASSEQGTGNTIYF.